A single sample gave rise to the 3 T cell receptor beta chains below, sequenced in a study of T cells in Graves' hyperthyroidism and ophthalmopathy. TCR beta CDR3 regions were amplified from RNA transcripts. RT-PCR in the first round (using the HTBI primer set) targeted the TCR CDR3. TCRdb independently ran MiXCR on the multiplex PCR reads; one entry per CDR3 protein. There are a few hundred thousand distinct CDR3 sequences in the sample; around 16% occur only once, and about a quarter lies in the top ten. Sequenced material: blood. The receptor source for this set is a young woman with Graves' hyperthyroidism that later progressed to Graves' ophthalmopathy.

The V and J genes are TRBV9 and TRBJ2-3, with D unclear. The CDR3 spans 17 residues. Germline lookup yields CDR1 SGDLS and CDR2 YYNGEE. V was clipped by 1 base and J by 5 bases, with 20 bases between them. Here the CDR3 reads CASSVSAAQLRGDTQYF. The CDR3 DNA follows: TGTGCCAGCAGCGTATCTGCGGCCCAGTTAAGAGGAGATACGCAGTATTTT. Variable domain in full (rest from reference TRBV9 and TRBJ2-3): DSGVTQTPKHLITATGQRVTLRCSPRSGDLSVYWYQQSLDQGLQFLIQYYNGEERAKGNILERFSAQQFPDLHSELNLSSLELGDSALYFCASSVSAAQLRGDTQYFGPGTRLTVL.

This clonotype was detected a few times. The V call is TRBV27, the J call TRBJ1-1; 9 bases are shared with TRBD1. The CDR3 is 13 residues long. Germline CDR1 and CDR2: MNHEY and SMNVEV (reference sequence). V shed 5 bases and J 7 bases; nucleotides not matched to a gene: 5. In nucleotides, the CDR3 is TGTGCCAGCAGTCTCCGACAGGGGGGTGAAGCTTTCTTT. Protein product: CASSLRQGGEAFF.

This clonotype came up many times. V usage is TRBV20-1 and J usage is TRBJ2-3; D possibly corresponds to TRBD2 (6 bases). Trimming shortened V by 5 bases and J by 4 bases, and 16 bases separated the two germline ends. Germline V lookup: CDR1 DFQATT, CDR2 SNEGSKA (reference sequence). This CDR3 has 14 amino acids. The CDR3 DNA follows: TGCAGTGCTCGGGACTTGCTTAGCTCAGATACGCAGTATTTT. It encodes CSARDLLSSDTQYF.